These 29 T cell receptor beta chains were sequenced from one sample in a study of T cell clonality in common variable immunodeficiency. The data were produced by immunoSEQ multiplex PCR, yet TCRdb's version contains in-frame clones alone and is incomplete. The repertoire consists of approximately 37,000 clones, none detected only once. The sequenced material came from peripheral blood mononuclear cells. All receptors derive from a person aged 18 to 75 in good health.

The sample holds many counts of this clone. The sequenced fragment ends 3 residues before the CDR3 boundary, so the rest is inferred from the germline J gene. The chain combines TRBV20-1 with TRBJ1-5; D not certain. Trimming removed 4 bases from V and 5 bases from J, with 12 bases in between. CDR1 and CDR2 (germline): DFQATT, SNEGSKA (reference sequence). This CDR3 contains 13 residues. CDR3 DNA, as far as it was read: TGCAGTGCTACCCAAAGGGTGGATCAGCCC. Its translation: CSATQRVDQP. The full CDR3 protein reads CSATQRVDQPQHF.

This clone showed up many times. The read ends 3 residues before the CDR3 terminus; that terminus is restored from the germline J gene. The chain recombines TRBV24-1 with TRBJ2-7, with D unclear. The CDR3 is 16 residues long. Trimming pared 5 bases from V and 1 base from J, leaving 17 bases between. Germline V gives CDR1 KGHDR, CDR2 SFDVKD. CDR3 loop: CATSVLRQRRSYEQYF. The covered CDR3 bases are TGTGCCACCAGTGTGTTGCGGCAAAGAAGATCCTACGAG.

For this clone: Read coverage stops 3 residues before the CDR3 terminus; the germline J gene supplies the remainder. The chain employs TRBV18 and TRBJ2-3; no definite D call. The CDR3 loop spans 13 amino acids. Trimming stripped 2 bases from V and 2 bases from J, with 5 bases between. The germline V gene encodes CDR1 KGHSH and CDR2 LQKENI. The CDR3 bases that were read are TGTGCCAGCTCACCAACTTACACAGATACG. This translates into CASSPTYTDT. The full CDR3 reads CASSPTYTDTQYF.

This clone was observed many times. The sequenced fragment ends 3 residues before the CDR3 boundary, so the rest is inferred from the germline J gene. This chain uses TRBV19 with TRBJ2-7; the D gene is possibly TRBD2 (6 bases). This CDR3 region has 13 residues. The ends were cut back, 6 bases at V and 3 bases at J, with 12 bases in the middle. Looked up from germline, CDR1 is LNHDA and CDR2 is SQIVND (reference sequence). The part of the CDR3 DNA that was read is TGTGCCAGTAGCCCGGGACTTCTCTACGAG. This gives the protein CASSPGLLYE. The CDR3 as a whole reads CASSPGLLYEQYF.

This clone came up many times. Read coverage stops 3 residues before the CDR3 terminus; the germline J gene supplies the remainder. The chain recombines TRBV29-1 with TRBJ2-7; tentatively, D is TRBD1 (5 bases). Looked up from germline, CDR1 is SQVTM and CDR2 is ANQGSEA. Trimming removed 3 bases at V and 0 bases at J, with 6 bases between. The CDR3 contains 12 residues. The covered CDR3 bases are TGCAGCGTTGATCAGGGCTCCTACGAG. Translation gives CSVDQGSYE. The full CDR3 reads CSVDQGSYEQYF.

In this sample, this clone turned up many times. CDR3 DNA (partial): TGCAGTGCTATTTCCGATAGCAATCAGCCG. Residues: CSAISDSNQP. The whole CDR3 region reads CSAISDSNQPQYF. The chain couples TRBV20-1 to TRBJ2-3; D gene uncertain. The CDR3 end is not reached by the read, which stops 3 residues before it; the germline J gene fills it in. CDR1 is DFQATT, CDR2 SNEGSKA, per germline (reference sequence). The CDR3 is 13 amino acids.

This clone was seen repeatedly, ten times or more. Read sequence stops 3 residues before the CDR3 end, and the germline J gene provides the missing end. The chain is built from TRBV20-1 and TRBJ1-1; D gene uncertain. V was cut by 7 bases and J by 1 base, with 16 bases left in between. This CDR3 spans 14 amino acids. Germline V gene sequence: CDR1 DFQATT, CDR2 SNEGSKA (reference sequence). CDR3 amino acids: CSVNRRRGNTEAFF. The CDR3 bases that were read are TGCAGTGTTAACCGACGGCGCGGGAACACTGAA.

On this clone: The read ends 3 residues early relative to the CDR3; the germline J gene fills the gap. The V and J genes are TRBV19 and TRBJ1-1; 7 positions agree with TRBD1. The ends lost 3 bases at V and 0 bases at J; junction bases unmatched: 4. Germline-derived CDR1 and CDR2 are LNHDA and SQIVND (reference sequence). The CDR3 is 15 residues long. CDR3 residues: CASSIRQGVNTEAFF. CDR3 DNA, as far as it was read: TGTGCCAGTAGTATTAGACAGGGTGTGAACACTGAA. Together with reference TRBV19 and TRBJ1-1, the CDR3 gives the full variable domain: DGGITQSPKYLFRKEGQNVTLSCEQNLNHDAMYWYRQDPGQGLRLIYYSQIVNDFQKGDIAEGYSVSREKKESFPLTVTSAQKNPTAFYLCASSIRQGVNTEAFFGQGTRLTVV.

This clone was seen ten or more times. The DNA ends 3 residues before the CDR3 does, and the rest of the CDR3 is filled in from the germline J gene. The rearrangement links TRBV4-2 to TRBJ2-3, with TRBD1 identical over 8 bases. Germline V CDR1 and CDR2: LGHNA, YNFKEQ. CDR3 length equals 16 residues. The CDR3 sequence: CASSQDRTGPEETQYF. The sequenced part of the CDR3 DNA is TGTGCCAGCAGCCAAGACCGGACAGGGCCAGAAGAGACG.

This clone was found many times. With the read ending 3 residues before the CDR3 end, the germline J gene is used to fill in that end. The V call is TRBV19, the J call TRBJ1-5; D is unclear. Germline CDR1 and CDR2: LNHDA and SQIVND (reference sequence). This CDR3 spans 13 amino acids. Trimming left V 7 bases short and J 5 bases short, with 12 bases between. The chain's CDR3 is CASKPGTYQPQHF. The CDR3 bases that were read are TGTGCCAGTAAACCAGGCACCTATCAGCCC.

Remarks on this clone: The missing CDR3 end, 3 residues past where the read stops, is filled in from the germline J gene. The gene calls are TRBV18 and TRBJ1-6; D is unresolved. V was shortened by 2 bases and J by 5 bases, with 13 bases between the two germline ends. Germline V gives CDR1 KGHSH, CDR2 LQKENI. The CDR3 extends over 16 amino acids. The CDR3 is CASSPRAVYDNSPLHF. The part of the CDR3 DNA that was read is TGTGCCAGCTCACCAAGAGCGGTCTATGATAATTCACCC.

The table lists this clone with many counts. The sequenced fragment ends 3 residues before the CDR3 boundary, so the rest is inferred from the germline J gene. The chain is built from TRBV5-1 and TRBJ1-1; 7 bases match TRBD1. In germline, CDR1 is SGHRS, CDR2 YFSETQ. There are 16 residues in the CDR3. The junction had 10 bases not matched to a gene; V was cut back by 0 bases and J by 5 bases. The chain's CDR3 is CASSLGVNRGGTEAFF. The covered CDR3 bases are TGCGCCAGCAGCTTGGGTGTAAACAGGGGAGGGACTGAA. The entire variable domain, with the rest obtained from reference TRBV5-1 and TRBJ1-1, is as follows: KAGVTQTPRYLIKTRGQQVTLSCSPISGHRSVSWYQQTPGQGLQFLFEYFSETQRNKGNFPGRFSGRQFSNSRSEMNVSTLELGDSALYLCASSLGVNRGGTEAFFGQGTRLTVV.

This clone was detected ten times or more. From the germline J gene comes the end of the CDR3, since the read stops 3 residues before it. The V call is TRBV7-9, the J call TRBJ2-5; 11 bases line up with TRBD1. This CDR3 has 15 residues. V gave up 6 bases and J gave up 5 bases; unmatched junction bases: 8. CDR1 SEHNR and CDR2 FQNEAQ come from the germline V gene (reference sequence). The sequenced part of the CDR3 DNA is TGTGCCAGCAGGCCGAAGGGACAGGGGGTCGAGACC. It specifies CASRPKGQGVET. The whole CDR3 sequence reads CASRPKGQGVETQYF.

The sample holds a few counts of this clone. An end of the junction differs from the germline gene, which may be a read error. Coverage ceases 3 residues before the CDR3 finishes, and the germline J gene fills in the end. This rearrangement joins TRBV7-7 to TRBJ1-4; D remains ambiguous. Germline CDR1 reads SSHAT; CDR2 reads FNYEAQ (reference sequence). This CDR3 contains 14 residues. The CDR3 spells CASSLELAGEKLFF. The CDR3 DNA, read in part, is TGTGCTAGCAGCTTAGAGTTGGCGGGTGAAAAA. The complete variable domain, with remaining parts taken from reference TRBV7-7 and TRBJ1-4, reads GAGVSQSPRYKVTKRGQDVTLRCDPISSHATLYWYQQALGQGPEFLTYFNYEAQPDKSGLPSDRFSAERPEGSISTLTIQRTEQRDSAMYRCASSLELAGEKLFFGSGTQLSVL.

The sample holds many counts of this clone. Sequencing ends 3 residues short of the CDR3 end; the germline J gene provides the rest. The chain employs TRBV19 and TRBJ2-3, with TRBD2 matching over 13 bases. V was clipped by 4 bases and J by 1 base; unmatched bases: 11. The CDR3 loop spans 19 amino acids. From germline, CDR1 is LNHDA and CDR2 SQIVND (reference sequence). This CDR3 is CASSTRLAGGDRGTDTQYF. Partial CDR3 DNA: TGTGCCAGTAGTACCAGACTAGCGGGAGGTGATCGGGGCACAGATACG. The full variable domain, in which reference TRBV19 and TRBJ2-3 provide the parts outside the CDR3, is DGGITQSPKYLFRKEGQNVTLSCEQNLNHDAMYWYRQDPGQGLRLIYYSQIVNDFQKGDIAEGYSVSREKKESFPLTVTSAQKNPTAFYLCASSTRLAGGDRGTDTQYFGPGTRLTVL.

This clone was detected ten times or more. At one of its ends the junction is not consistent with the germline gene, which may arise from a read error. Read sequence stops 3 residues before the CDR3 end, and the germline J gene provides the missing end. The rearrangement links TRBV4-1 to TRBJ1-2; D is ambiguous. The CDR3 is made up of 15 amino acids. CDR1 MGHRA and CDR2 YSYEKL come from the germline V gene. The CDR3 protein is CTSSQSPQTNYGYTF. The CDR3 bases that were read are TGCACCAGCAGCCAGTCGCCACAGACAAACTATGGC.

Concerning this clone itself: This may stem from a read error, because a much larger clone lies one nucleotide away. The sequence runs out 3 residues before the end of the CDR3; the remainder is reconstructed from the germline J gene. Additional DNA sequences in this sample encode the identical CDR3. The chain joins TRBV30 to TRBJ1-3; unclear D gene. This CDR3 has 14 residues. CDR1 and CDR2 from the germline V gene are GTSNPN and SVGIG (reference sequence). Partial CDR3 DNA: TGTGCCTGGAAACTCCGACTCTCTGGAAACACG. Translation: CAWKLRLSGNT. The CDR3 in its entirety is CAWKLRLSGNTIYF.

This clone was found many times. From the germline J gene comes the end of the CDR3, since the read stops 3 residues before it. This chain joins TRBV4-2 and TRBJ2-3; 8 bases align to TRBD2. Germline trimming cut 4 bases from V and 2 bases from J; bases unmatched to any gene: 11. Looked up from germline, CDR1 is LGHNA and CDR2 is YNFKEQ. This CDR3 comprises 17 residues. CDR3: CASSPLYGGGYTDTQYF. CDR3 DNA, as far as it was read: TGTGCCAGCAGCCCCCTATATGGCGGGGGGTACACAGATACG.

This clone was seen many times. Coverage ceases 3 residues before the CDR3 finishes, and the germline J gene fills in the end. This sequence joins TRBV2 and TRBJ2-1; D perhaps matches TRBD1 (5 bases). Germline values: CDR1 SNHLY, CDR2 FYNNEI. V lost 4 bases and J 9 bases, leaving 19 bases between the germline ends. CDR3 size: 15 residues. CDR3 DNA (partial): TGTGCCAGCAGTGTCTGGGGCTCCCCCAATATTGAG. Protein: CASSVWGSPNIE. The whole CDR3 region reads CASSVWGSPNIEQFF.

The sample holds many counts of this clone. From the germline J gene comes the end of the CDR3, since the read stops 3 residues before it. The gene calls are TRBV5-4 and TRBJ1-1; D ambiguous. Germline V CDR1 and CDR2: SGHNT, YYREEE (reference sequence). Trimming removed 4 bases from V and 2 bases from J, with 18 bases in between. The CDR3 sequence is 16 residues long. CDR3 in amino acids: CASSAAPPGINTEAFF. The sequenced CDR3 bases are TGTGCCAGCAGCGCCGCCCCCCCAGGAATAAACACTGAA.

In this sample, this clone turned up many times. The sequenced fragment ends 3 residues before the CDR3 boundary, so the rest is inferred from the germline J gene. This rearrangement joins TRBV6-1 to TRBJ2-7, with D perhaps matching TRBD1 (6 bases). This CDR3 has 14 amino acids. CDR1 is MNHNS, CDR2 SASEGT, per germline. The ends were cut back, 4 bases at V and 2 bases at J, with 12 bases in the middle. CDR3 residues: CASSVWGQTYEQYF. The covered CDR3 bases are TGTGCCAGCAGTGTTTGGGGGCAGACCTACGAG.

This clone was observed many times. The sequenced fragment ends 3 residues before the CDR3 boundary, so the rest is inferred from the germline J gene. The rearrangement joins TRBV6-1 to TRBJ2-7; weak D call: TRBD2 (6 bases). The CDR3 loop spans 16 amino acids. CDR1 MNHNS and CDR2 SASEGT come from the germline V gene. V shed 4 bases and J shed 0 bases, with 16 bases lying between them. The CDR3 is CASSVGGRASSYEQYF. The CDR3 bases that were read are TGTGCCAGCAGTGTGGGAGGCAGGGCGAGCTCCTACGAG.

There are many counts of this clone. From the germline J gene comes the end of the CDR3, since the read stops 3 residues before it. The chain joins TRBV5-1 to TRBJ2-7; D might be TRBD2 (5 bases). The V gene's germline CDR1 is SGHRS and CDR2 YFSETQ. The CDR3 covers 14 residues. Trimming left V 4 bases short and J 1 base short, with 12 bases between. The covered CDR3 bases are TGCGCCAGCAGCCTCGCGGGCAGATCCTACGAG. Encoded protein: CASSLAGRSYE. The complete CDR3 reads CASSLAGRSYEQYF.

This clone has only a few counts. The read halts 3 residues ahead of the CDR3 end, with the missing end drawn from the germline J gene. The V call is TRBV7-9, the J call TRBJ1-2; D perhaps matches TRBD1 (6 bases). The CDR3 runs 12 residues. Germline V gene sequence: CDR1 SEHNR, CDR2 FQNEAQ (reference sequence). Incomplete CDR3 DNA: TGTGCCGGGGGTCAGGGGCCGGGTGAC. Protein sequence: CAGGQGPGD. The whole CDR3 region reads CAGGQGPGDYTF.

This clone has ten or more counts. The CDR3 is cut off 3 residues early in the read; its end comes from the germline J gene. The J gene is TRBJ1-2, the V gene TRBV5-1; D call uncertain. Trimming took 1 base from V and 6 from J, leaving 7 bases between them. Germline lookup yields CDR1 SGHRS and CDR2 YFSETQ. This CDR3 has 12 amino acids. The covered CDR3 bases are TGCGCCAGCAGCTTGAACGGGGATGGC. Encoded protein: CASSLNGDG. The complete CDR3 sequence is CASSLNGDGYTF.

This clone was picked up many times. The read halts 3 residues ahead of the CDR3 end, with the missing end drawn from the germline J gene. The rearrangement joins TRBV19 to TRBJ2-1, with 7 bases that match TRBD1. The length of the CDR3 is 17 residues. V was clipped by 2 bases and J by 0 bases; unmatched bases: 7. Germline CDR1 and CDR2: LNHDA and SQIVND (reference sequence). The covered CDR3 bases are TGTGCCAGTAGTATACTCCCGACAGGGACCTCCTACAATGAG. Translating gives CASSILPTGTSYNE. The full CDR3 protein is CASSILPTGTSYNEQFF.

This clone was counted a few times. The read ends 3 residues before the CDR3 terminus; that terminus is restored from the germline J gene. The chain joins TRBV20-1 to TRBJ2-7; maybe TRBD2 (5 bases). The CDR3 loop spans 13 amino acids. Germline V gene sequence: CDR1 DFQATT, CDR2 SNEGSKA (reference sequence). V lost 5 bases, J lost 2 bases, and 13 bases lay in between. The CDR3 loop reads CSAARGDPYEQYF. Incomplete CDR3 DNA: TGCAGTGCTGCCCGGGGAGATCCCTACGAG.

This clone was seen a few times. CDR3 DNA (partial): TGTGCCTGGAGTCCCGAAAACAGGGGAAGTGGC. Encoded protein: CAWSPENRGSG. The CDR3 in full is CAWSPENRGSGYTF. The rearrangement joins TRBV30 to TRBJ1-2, with 7 bases fitting TRBD1. The observed sequence ends 3 residues before the CDR3 terminus, with the missing tail filled in from the germline J gene. The germline V gene encodes CDR1 GTSNPN and CDR2 SVGIG (reference sequence). The CDR3 totals 14 residues. V lost 2 bases, J lost 7 bases, and 10 bases stayed unmatched.

This clone was observed many times. The DNA ends 3 residues before the CDR3 does, and the rest of the CDR3 is filled in from the germline J gene. The chain joins TRBV20-1 to TRBJ1-2; a possible D gene is TRBD1 (6 bases). CDR1 is DFQATT, CDR2 SNEGSKA, per germline (reference sequence). The CDR3 length is 12 residues. Trimming pared 5 bases from V and 5 bases from J, leaving 12 bases between. CDR3 bases read: TGCAGTGCTCGGACGAGGGGGTATGGC. This gives the protein CSARTRGYG. The CDR3 reads in full as CSARTRGYGYTF.